Given below is one TCR beta chain in context. This sample stems from a study of cytomegalovirus exposure and HLA in healthy donors. Study-level information: According to later analysis, the same platform produced the roughly 130 validation and 666 first-cohort repertoires.

Method: immunoSEQ multiplex PCR; TCRdb's copy keeps in-frame clones and lacks some. The profile shows some 150,000 clones, 85% to 90% of them singletons. The germline gives CDR1 LGHNA, CDR2 YNFKEQ. V lost 0 bases and J lost 5, with 14 bases in between. The CDR3 contains 15 residues. The chain uses TRBV4-2 and TRBJ2-7; D not resolved. Sequenced sample: PBMCs. The TCR originated in a woman aged 18 to 35 in good health and CMV-seropositive. This CDR3 reads CASSQDGNSINEQYF. DNA for the CDR3: TGTGCCAGCAGCCAAGATGGAAATAGCATCAACGAGCAGTACTTC.